This TCR beta chain was documented in a study of T-cell reconstitution after alpha-beta-depleted transplantation in children. V was cut by 0 bases and J by 0 bases, with 11 bases left in between. The CDR3 runs 16 residues. Germline-derived CDR1 and CDR2 are SGHRS and YFSETQ. A library of TCRbeta sequences, prepared with unique molecular identifiers, was generated. TCRdb re-derived calls from the PCR reads in MiXCR, one entry per CDR3 protein. The sample has about 600,000 distinct CDR3 sequences; about 10% are singletons. The specimen comprised PBMCs from the stem cell graft donor, sampled from the stem cell graft. The chain is built from TRBV5-1 and TRBJ2-3; D is unresolved. The sequence was collected from a human donor who donated a stem cell graft to a child with acute myeloid leukemia. The CDR3 here is CASSLDGTRSTDTQYF. In nucleotides, the CDR3 is TGCGCCAGCAGCTTGGACGGCACCAGGAGCACAGATACGCAGTATTTT.